Shown below are 22 T cell receptor beta chains from a single sample sequenced in a study of molecular identifiers for immune sequencing clone quantification. TCRdb recomputed calls from the PCR reads with MiXCR, one row per CDR3 protein. The sample consists of approximately 500,000 distinct CDR3 sequences, about 20% of them appearing once. Material for sequencing was naive CD8+ T cells from blood, with Jurkat cell RNA spiked in. Subset reported: FACS-sorted CD8+CD4-CCR7+CD45RA+ naive T cells. The receptors originated from a human donor in good health. Some libraries in this study had Jurkat cell RNA spiked in.

This clonotype was seen ten or more times. This chain joins TRBV5-1 and TRBJ2-3; 11 bases map to TRBD2. CDR3 length: 16 amino acids. The V and J ends lost 7 bases and 4 bases, in that order; junction bases with no gene match: 11. Germline V gives CDR1 SGHRS, CDR2 YFSETQ. The CDR3 DNA sequence: TGCGCCAGCCACGAAGGAATAGCGGGAGGGCCAGATACGCAGTATTTT. Protein: CASHEGIAGGPDTQYF.

This clonotype was detected a few times. This chain uses TRBV27 with TRBJ2-3, with TRBD1 as a possible D gene (5 bases). The CDR3 runs 16 residues. Deletions cut 2 bases from V and 2 bases from J, with 14 bases between. Germline V CDR1 and CDR2: MNHEY, SMNVEV (reference sequence). The chain's CDR3 is CASSLIGFRDTDTQYF. The CDR3 DNA reads TGTGCCAGCAGTTTAATAGGGTTCAGGGACACAGATACGCAGTATTTT.

This clonotype was observed many times. The V gene is TRBV4-3, the J gene TRBJ2-7, with D maybe TRBD1 (6 bases). The CDR3 runs to 16 residues. The V and J ends lost 2 bases and 0 bases respectively, with 14 bases between them. Germline assignment: CDR1 LGHNA and CDR2 YSLEER. The CDR3 DNA reads TGCGCCAGCAGCCAAAGGCACGGGACACCCTCCTACGAGCAGTACTTC. Amino acids: CASSQRHGTPSYEQYF.

This sequence joins TRBV7-6 and TRBJ2-1; 7 positions agree with TRBD2. This CDR3 region has 17 residues. With 0 bases clipped from V and 0 bases from J, the junction kept 5 bases outside the gene matches. Germline assignment: CDR1 SGHVS and CDR2 FNYEAQ. CDR3 protein: CASSLATSRGSYNEQFF. In DNA, the CDR3 is TGTGCCAGCAGCTTAGCGACTAGCCGGGGCTCCTACAATGAGCAGTTCTTC.

V gene TRBV5-6 combines with J gene TRBJ2-5; TRBD1 matches 7 bases. Per germline, CDR1 SGHDT and CDR2 YYEEEE. The V and J ends lost 6 bases and 5 bases, in that order; junction bases with no gene match: 10. The CDR3 has 14 amino acids. The CDR3 sequence is CASIAQGYRETQYF. The CDR3 nucleotides are TGTGCCAGCATTGCACAGGGGTATCGGGAGACCCAGTACTTC.

This clonotype showed up just a few times. V usage is TRBV3-1 and J usage is TRBJ2-7, with 14 bases matching TRBD2. The J segment lost 6 bases and the V segment lost 4 bases, leaving 2 bases of the junction unmatched. CDR1 is LGHDT and CDR2 is YNNKEL in the germline V gene (reference sequence). There are 14 residues in the CDR3. The CDR3 DNA follows: TGTGCCAGCAGCCCGACTAGCGGGGGGGGCGAGCAGTACTTC. Its protein product is CASSPTSGGGEQYF.

At least ten counts were recorded for this clonotype. The chain couples TRBV2 to TRBJ1-5; TRBD1 matches 10 bases. J was trimmed by 7 bases and V by 6 bases; bases with no gene match: 6. The germline gives CDR1 SNHLY, CDR2 FYNNEI. The CDR3 spans 14 residues. As DNA, the CDR3 is TGTGCCAGCAGGCCCGACAGGGGGCCACAGCCCCAGCATTTT. Protein sequence: CASRPDRGPQPQHF.

The chain employs TRBV4-1 and TRBJ2-7; 9 nucleotides agree with TRBD1. The CDR3 has 19 residues. The trim removed 0 bases at V and 7 bases at J, leaving 19 bases unmatched. The germline V gene encodes CDR1 MGHRA and CDR2 YSYEKL. In nucleotides, the CDR3 is TGCGCCAGCAGCCAAGACCTATTCCCGGGACAGGGTTCCCCGGAGGAGCAGTACTTC. It codes for CASSQDLFPGQGSPEEQYF.

To note about this clonotype: This clone may be a read error of a much larger clone one base away. The chain is built from TRBV6-6 and TRBJ2-7, with D possibly TRBD1 on 6 matching bases. CDR1 and CDR2 from the germline V gene are MNHNY and SVGAGI (reference sequence). CDR3 length: 13 amino acids. Here the CDR3 reads CDSSYVGAGEQYF. The DNA for the CDR3 is TGTGACAGCAGTTACGTGGGGGCTGGCGAGCAGTACTTC.

This clonotype was seen once. The V gene is TRBV9, the J gene TRBJ2-6; D not certain. Per germline, CDR1 SGDLS and CDR2 YYNGEE. V dropped 0 bases and J dropped 0 bases, with 10 bases sitting between them. This CDR3 spans 17 amino acids. The CDR3 protein is CASSVVATSSGANVLTF. Written as DNA, the CDR3 is TGTGCCAGCAGCGTAGTAGCCACCAGCTCTGGGGCCAACGTCCTGACTTTC.

This clonotype was observed at least ten times. The chain carries TRBV5-1 and TRBJ2-7; D gene ambiguous. The CDR3 sequence is 15 residues long. Between the trimmed V and J ends, which lost 4 bases and 3 bases, there was a span of 17 bases. CDR1 and CDR2 from the germline V gene are SGHRS and YFSETQ. DNA for the CDR3: TGCGCCAGCAGCGAAGGTTCGAATTTTCGCTACGAGCAGTACTTC. The encoded protein is CASSEGSNFRYEQYF.

This clonotype has just a few counts. This rearrangement joins TRBV11-3 to TRBJ1-1; D is unresolved. Germline values: CDR1 SGHNT, CDR2 YENEEA. The CDR3 consists of 13 residues. V was clipped by 5 bases and J by 6 bases, with 13 bases between them. The CDR3: CASSPKHGSEAFF. The CDR3 DNA follows: TGTGCCAGCAGCCCCAAGCACGGTTCTGAAGCTTTCTTT. Using reference TRBV11-3 and TRBJ1-1 for the parts outside the CDR3, the full variable domain is EAGVVQSPRYKIIEKKQPVAFWCNPISGHNTLYWYLQNLGQGPELLIRYENEEAVDDSQLPKDRFSAERLKGVDSTLKIQPAELGDSAVYLCASSPKHGSEAFFGQGTRLTVV.

The genes are TRBV2 and TRBJ2-3; D is unresolved. V was shortened by 6 bases and J by 2 bases, with 18 bases between the two germline ends. This CDR3 has 16 amino acids. Germline V gene lookup returns CDR1 SNHLY and CDR2 FYNNEI. The CDR3 DNA reads TGTGCCAGCAGCCAACCCCGAGACGGAAACACAGATACGCAGTATTTT. Translating gives CASSQPRDGNTDTQYF.

The chain has TRBV4-3 and TRBJ1-1; D call uncertain. This CDR3 has 15 amino acids. Germline CDR1 is LGHNA and CDR2 is YSLEER. V was trimmed by 6 bases and J by 0 bases, leaving 14 bases between them. This chain's CDR3 is CASRGGPNMNTEAFF. The CDR3 region has the DNA TGCGCCAGCAGGGGCGGCCCCAACATGAACACTGAAGCTTTCTTT.

CDR3 in DNA: TGTGCCAGCAGCTTGGGTGTGGGCGCGAACACTGAAGCTTTCTTT. Translating it yields CASSLGVGANTEAFF. This rearrangement joins TRBV5-4 to TRBJ1-1; D uncertain. The CDR3 consists of 15 residues. CDR1 is SGHNT, CDR2 YYREEE, per germline (reference sequence). Trimming removed 0 bases at V and 1 base at J, with 10 bases between.

This chain links TRBV7-6 with TRBJ2-7, with 8 bases matching TRBD2. The germline V gene encodes CDR1 SGHVS and CDR2 FNYEAQ. The CDR3 length is 14 residues. Trimming at V came to 5 bases and at J to 7 bases, leaving 10 bases not matched to a gene. CDR3 sequence (DNA): TGTGCCAGCAGCCTAAGCGGGGGTGCTTCAGAGCAGTACTTC. This codes for CASSLSGGASEQYF.

This clonotype has a count of ten or more. The chain is built from TRBV6-5 and TRBJ2-7; 13 bases map to TRBD2. CDR1 MNHEY and CDR2 SVGAGI come from the germline V gene. Losses at the gene ends were 6 bases for V and 5 bases for J; bases not matched to a gene: 7. This CDR3 has 15 residues. CDR3 DNA sequence: TGTGCCAGCAGCTTATCCGGGACTAGCGGGAACGAGCAGTACTTC. Its protein is CASSLSGTSGNEQYF.

This clonotype was observed a few times. The rearrangement links TRBV13 to TRBJ2-7; either TRBD1 or TRBD2 may fit D (5 bases each). V was trimmed by 1 base and J by 3 bases, leaving 10 bases between them. Looked up from germline, CDR1 is PRHDT and CDR2 is FYEKMQ (reference sequence). This CDR3 region has 14 residues. CDR3 nucleotides: TGTGCCAGCAGCTTAGCGGGACGGGACTACGAGCAGTACTTC. It translates to CASSLAGRDYEQYF.

As concerns this clonotype: The CDR3 end shows no conserved phenylalanine or tryptophan, and so a read error is likely. V usage is TRBV6-6 and J usage is TRBJ2-5; the D gene is possibly TRBD1 (6 bases). Between the trimmed V and J ends, which lost 2 bases and 3 bases, there was a span of 13 bases. This CDR3 spans 15 amino acids. The germline gives CDR1 MNHNY, CDR2 SVGAGI (reference sequence). Written as DNA, the CDR3 is TGTGCCAGCAGTTACCCCAGGGGAAATAAAGAGACCCAGTACCTC. It codes for CASSYPRGNKETQYL.

Turning to this clonotype: A much more abundant neighbour one base away suggests this may be a read error. This chain links TRBV20-1 with TRBJ2-7; no firm D call. Trimming took off 6 bases at V and 2 bases at J, with 11 bases between the two ends. This CDR3 has 12 residues. Germline values: CDR1 DFQATT, CDR2 SNEGSKA (reference sequence). This chain's CDR3 is CSAVGGTYEQYF. Here the CDR3 DNA reads TGCAGTGCCGTGGGCGGAACCTACGAGCAGTACTTC.

This clonotype has a single count. A much larger clone sits a single nucleotide away, making a read error possible. This chain joins TRBV28 and TRBJ2-7; D gene unclear. Germline V CDR1 and CDR2: MDHEN, SYDVKM. The CDR3 length is 13 residues. The CDR3 region is CASSLFQTGEQCF. The CDR3 DNA is TGTGCCAGCAGTCTATTCCAGACGGGCGAGCAGTGCTTC.

The table lists this clonotype with many counts. The chain uses TRBV29-1 and TRBJ2-7; D gene unclear. Trimming removed 4 bases at V and 2 bases at J, with 15 bases between. Germline V CDR1 and CDR2: SQVTM, ANQGSEA. This CDR3 is 14 amino acids long. CDR3 coding DNA: TGCAGCGTTGTCAAGGCAGCCGAAACCTACGAGCAGTACTTC. This translates into CSVVKAAETYEQYF.